Reported below is one T cell receptor beta chain. Its antigen is undetermined. This entry comes from a study of PD-L1 blockade in urothelial cancer. As for the study in general: The patients' atezolizumab therapy, 1,200 mg intravenously every 3 weeks, started at some point between 2013 and 2014. General study findings and limits: Pretreatment blood TCR clonality under the median forecast improved survival.

Here immunoSEQ multiplex PCR was the method, and the copy in TCRdb shows in-frame clones only, minus some. The table lists 25,000 to 35,000 clones, over 60% of them singletons. As for time point: peripheral blood 6 weeks after treatment start. Germline V CDR1 and CDR2: SGHDN, FVKESK. The CDR3 is made up of 13 amino acids. V lost 1 base to trimming and J lost 6 bases, with 7 bases between them. The sample was PBMCs, taken around atezolizumab (anti-PD-L1) treatment. The chain joins TRBV14 to TRBJ1-5; D is uncertain. The sequence came from a man in his 70s with urothelial cancer. The CDR3 DNA reads as TGTGCCAGCAGCCAAGCCATCGGTCAGCCCCAGCATTTT. It translates to CASSQAIGQPQHF.